Following are 16 T cell receptor beta chains from one sample sequenced in a study of blood T cell repertoires in COVID-19 (dated by TCRdb to about 2020). The library came from the immunoSEQ multiplex PCR assay. TCRdb stores this immuneACCESS table with in-frame sequences only. Part of the clones is absent; in the studies checked, under half of the shortfall reflects unresolved V genes, and no reason is known for the rest. Within this sample are tens of thousands of clones, with roughly 85% of them counted one time only. Together, the top ten hold 45% of the sample. Sequenced material: peripheral blood. The receptors originated from a human donor in a cohort sampled during active COVID-19.

The gene calls are TRBV5-1 and TRBJ2-5, with a possible D match to TRBD1 (6 bases). The germline V and J ends were trimmed by 2 bases and 3 bases, with 11 bases remaining between them. The V gene's germline CDR1 is SGHRS and CDR2 YFSETQ. CDR3 size: 14 residues. The CDR3 reads CASSFDRQEETQYF. The DNA for the CDR3 is TGCGCCAGCAGCTTTGATCGACAGGAAGAGACCCAGTACTTC.

The genes are TRBV19 and TRBJ1-3; a weak D match, TRBD1 (5 bases). Germline assignment: CDR1 LNHDA and CDR2 SQIVND (reference sequence). Trimming took 4 bases from V and 2 from J, leaving 12 bases between them. CDR3 length equals 15 residues. CDR3 loop: CASSTQGPTGNTIYF. In nucleotides, the CDR3 is TGTGCCAGTAGTACCCAGGGTCCTACTGGAAACACCATATATTTT.

The rearrangement links TRBV2 to TRBJ2-2; tentative D call: TRBD1 (6 bases). CDR1 and CDR2 from the germline V gene are SNHLY and FYNNEI. The length of the CDR3 is 14 residues. V lost 4 bases, J lost 7 bases, and 13 bases lay in between. CDR3 loop: CASSGQGKGGELFF. CDR3 DNA sequence: TGTGCCAGCAGTGGCCAGGGGAAGGGCGGGGAGCTGTTTTTT.

This clone was seen ten or more times. V and J are TRBV7-2 and TRBJ2-1; maybe TRBD2 (7 bases). This CDR3 comprises 16 residues. Germline V gene lookup returns CDR1 SGHTA and CDR2 FQGNSA. V lost 5 bases to trimming and J lost 4 bases, with 18 bases between them. CDR3 sequence reads: CASSPGNGGPYNEQFF. The DNA for the CDR3 is TGTGCCAGCAGCCCAGGTAACGGGGGGCCATACAATGAGCAGTTCTTC.

As for this clone: A junction boundary mismatches the germline segment, possibly from a read error. The rearrangement joins TRBV7-9 to TRBJ2-5; TRBD1 aligns across 9 bases. The germline CDR1 and CDR2 sequences are SEHNR and FQNEAQ (reference sequence). The CDR3 extends over 13 amino acids. CDR3 region: CASSRASGTGIHF. CDR3 DNA: TGTGCCAGCAGCCGAGCGTCCGGGACAGGGATTCACTTC.

The rearrangement links TRBV24-1 to TRBJ2-3, with 13 bases lining up with TRBD2. The CDR3 totals 15 residues. Per germline, CDR1 KGHDR and CDR2 SFDVKD. The V segment lost 11 bases and the J segment 2 bases; nucleotides outside the gene matches: 6. The CDR3 loop is CAIGTSGTHTDTQYF. CDR3 sequence (DNA): TGTGCCATCGGGACTAGCGGGACCCACACAGATACGCAGTATTTT.

The CDR3 here is CASSLGTGDTEAFF. In DNA form, the CDR3 reads TGTGCCAGCAGCTTAGGGACAGGGGACACTGAAGCTTTCTTT. This sequence joins TRBV7-2 and TRBJ1-1; 9 bases fit TRBD1. Trimming cost V 1 base and J 3 bases; bases outside gene matches: 0. The CDR3 contains 14 residues. CDR1 and CDR2 (germline): SGHTA, FQGNSA.

J is TRBJ2-1 and V is TRBV3-1 (or the pseudogene TRBV3-2), with 9 positions matching TRBD2. The CDR3 runs to 20 residues. The germline gives CDR1 LGHDT, CDR2 YNNKEL (reference sequence). V was clipped by 5 bases and J by 0 bases; unmatched bases: 17. The CDR3 spells CASSTSQAGGKTDSYNEQFF. CDR3 bases: TGTGCCAGCAGCACTTCGCAAGCGGGAGGTAAGACTGACTCCTACAATGAGCAGTTCTTC.

V is TRBV2 and J is TRBJ2-3; the match to TRBD2 covers 13 bases. CDR1 is SNHLY, CDR2 FYNNEI, per germline. Germline trimming cut 6 bases from V and 6 bases from J; bases unmatched to any gene: 6. This CDR3 has 15 residues. The DNA of the CDR3 is TGTGCCAGCAGATTGACTAGCGGGGGGATCGATACGCAGTATTTT. Its protein is CASRLTSGGIDTQYF.

The chain couples TRBV18 to TRBJ2-7; 9 bases agree with TRBD1. CDR3 length: 15 amino acids. The junction had 6 bases not matched to a gene; V was cut back by 6 bases and J by 0 bases. Germline-derived CDR1 and CDR2 are KGHSH and LQKENI. The CDR3 coding sequence is TGTGCCAGCTCCCCCGGGACAGGGAGCTCCTACGAGCAGTACTTC. Encoded protein: CASSPGTGSSYEQYF.

As regards this clone: An end of the junction differs from the germline gene, which may be a read error. V usage is TRBV9 and J usage is TRBJ2-1; TRBD2 aligns across 9 bases. This CDR3 contains 13 residues. Germline CDR1 is SGDLS and CDR2 is YYNGEE. DNA of the CDR3: TGTGCCAGCAGCTCTTATAGCGGGAGCCAAAAGATCTTC. Its protein product is CASSSYSGSQKIF.

The rearrangement joins TRBV5-1 to TRBJ2-1, with a tentative D call TRBD2 (6 bases). The CDR3 length is 14 residues. Germline V CDR1 and CDR2: SGHRS, YFSETQ. Between the trimmed V and J ends, which lost 6 bases and 4 bases, there was a span of 14 bases. CDR3 sequence: CASNLFGTYNEQFF. CDR3 bases: TGCGCCAGCAACCTGTTCGGGACTTACAATGAGCAGTTCTTC.

The V and J genes are TRBV6-5 and TRBJ2-5, with 8 positions matching TRBD1. The CDR3 length is 15 residues. CDR1 and CDR2 from the germline V gene are MNHEY and SVGAGI. V shed 5 bases and J 5 bases; nucleotides not matched to a gene: 10. This chain's CDR3 is CASSPFRGLGETQYF. CDR3 coding DNA: TGTGCCAGCAGTCCTTTCAGGGGGCTTGGGGAGACCCAGTACTTC.

This rearrangement joins TRBV10-3 to TRBJ2-5, with 10 nucleotides matching TRBD1. Trimming cost V 4 bases and J 3 bases; bases outside gene matches: 5. This CDR3 has 15 residues. CDR1 and CDR2 from the germline V gene are ENHRY and SYGVKD. The CDR3 sequence: CAISGGQGREETQYF. CDR3 bases: TGTGCCATCAGTGGGGGACAGGGGAGAGAAGAGACCCAGTACTTC.

This chain joins TRBV7-8 and TRBJ2-7, with D maybe TRBD2 (6 bases). The CDR3 is 13 amino acids. V shed 4 bases and J shed 1 base, with 8 bases lying between them. Germline V gene sequence: CDR1 SGHVS, CDR2 FQNEAQ. CDR3 nucleotide sequence: TGTGCCAGCAGCTGGAGGGTGTCCTACGAGCAGTACTTC. Its protein product is CASSWRVSYEQYF.

The chain uses TRBV2 and TRBJ1-5; 9 bases are shared with TRBD1. J gave up 0 bases and V 6 bases, and 6 bases lay outside the gene matches. This CDR3 is built from 16 residues. The germline gives CDR1 SNHLY, CDR2 FYNNEI. CDR3 residues: CASRPDRGSSNQPQHF. The CDR3 nucleotides read TGTGCCAGCAGACCCGACAGGGGGTCTAGCAATCAGCCCCAGCATTTT.